This record concerns one TCR beta chain sequence. Its matching antigen is unknown. The CDR3 ends on some other residue instead of the conserved phenylalanine or tryptophan, so this is likely a read error. Recently diagnosed hyperthyroidism of less than 2 months' duration affected patients aged 18 to 65. Uncontrolled infection, other autoimmune disease, pregnancy or lactation excluded patients. Fresh peripheral blood, under 13 ml, was the source of the PBMCs. Amplification of TCR beta CDR3 regions was performed using RNA transcripts as template. The HTBI set primed first-round TCR CDR3 RT-PCR. TCRdb redid the calling of the multiplex PCR reads with MiXCR, one entry per CDR3 protein. This table holds some 460,000 distinct CDR3 sequences, 15% to 17% found once. Germline V CDR1 and CDR2: SGHDT, YYEEEE. The germline V and J ends were trimmed by 1 base and 4 bases, with 6 bases remaining between them. There are 13 residues in the CDR3.

The source of the sample is a study of T cells in Graves' hyperthyroidism and ophthalmopathy. Study-level findings and limits: Among thyroid clonotypes expanded above 0.001, most also appeared in blood.

The source material was blood. This chain uses TRBV5-6 with TRBJ2-1; D is unresolved. The receptor was derived from a woman aged 18-29 years with Graves' hyperthyroidism. The CDR3 loop reads CASSLSTYNEQFC. The CDR3, as DNA: TGTGCCAGCAGCTTGAGTACATACAATGAGCAGTTCTGC.